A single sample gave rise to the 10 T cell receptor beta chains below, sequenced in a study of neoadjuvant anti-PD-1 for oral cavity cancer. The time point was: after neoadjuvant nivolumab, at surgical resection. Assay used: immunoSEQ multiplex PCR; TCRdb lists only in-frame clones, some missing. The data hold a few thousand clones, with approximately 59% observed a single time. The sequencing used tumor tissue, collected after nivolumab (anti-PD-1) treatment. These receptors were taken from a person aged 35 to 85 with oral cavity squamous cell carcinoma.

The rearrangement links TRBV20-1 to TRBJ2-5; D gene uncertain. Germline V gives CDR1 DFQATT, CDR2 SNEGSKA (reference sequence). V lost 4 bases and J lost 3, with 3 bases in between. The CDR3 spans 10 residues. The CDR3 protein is CSAIKETQYF. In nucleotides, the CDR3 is TGCAGTGCTATAAAAGAGACCCAGTACTTC.

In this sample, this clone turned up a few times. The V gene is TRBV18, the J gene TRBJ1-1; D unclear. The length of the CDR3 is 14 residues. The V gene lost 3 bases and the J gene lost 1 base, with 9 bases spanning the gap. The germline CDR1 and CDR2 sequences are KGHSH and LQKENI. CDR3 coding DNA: TGTGCCAGCTCACCGGTGAGGGAGAACACTGAAGCTTTCTTT. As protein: CASSPVRENTEAFF.

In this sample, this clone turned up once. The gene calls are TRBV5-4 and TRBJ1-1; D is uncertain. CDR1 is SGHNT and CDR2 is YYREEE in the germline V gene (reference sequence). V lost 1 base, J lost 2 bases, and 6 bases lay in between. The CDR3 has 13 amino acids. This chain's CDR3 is CASSLKQNTEAFF. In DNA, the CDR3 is TGTGCCAGCAGCTTGAAACAAAACACTGAAGCTTTCTTT. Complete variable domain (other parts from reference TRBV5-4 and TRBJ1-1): ETGVTQSPTHLIKTRGQQVTLRCSSQSGHNTVSWYQQALGQGPQFIFQYYREEENGRGNFPPRFSGLQFPNYSSELNVNALELDDSALYLCASSLKQNTEAFFGQGTRLTVV.

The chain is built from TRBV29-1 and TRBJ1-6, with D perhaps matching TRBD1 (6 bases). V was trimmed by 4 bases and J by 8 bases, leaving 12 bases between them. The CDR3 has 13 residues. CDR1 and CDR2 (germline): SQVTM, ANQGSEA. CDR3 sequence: CSVARDTYSPLHF. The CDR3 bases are TGCAGCGTTGCCCGGGACACATATTCACCCCTCCACTTT.

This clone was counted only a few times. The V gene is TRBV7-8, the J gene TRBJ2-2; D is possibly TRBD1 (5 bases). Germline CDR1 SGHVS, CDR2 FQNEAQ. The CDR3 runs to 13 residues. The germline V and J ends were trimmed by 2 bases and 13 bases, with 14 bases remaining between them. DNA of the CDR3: TGTGCCAGCAGCTTACAGGGTACCGGACGGCTGTTTTTT. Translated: CASSLQGTGRLFF.

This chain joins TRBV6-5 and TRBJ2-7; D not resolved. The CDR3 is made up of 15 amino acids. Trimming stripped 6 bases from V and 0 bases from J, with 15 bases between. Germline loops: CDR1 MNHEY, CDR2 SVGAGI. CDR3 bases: TGTGCCAGCAGCAGGCAGGAGCCGAGCTCCTACGAGCAGTACTTC. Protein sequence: CASSRQEPSSYEQYF.

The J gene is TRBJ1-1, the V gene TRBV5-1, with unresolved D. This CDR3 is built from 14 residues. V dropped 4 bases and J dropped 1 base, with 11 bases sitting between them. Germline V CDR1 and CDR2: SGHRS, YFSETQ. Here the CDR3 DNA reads TGCGCCAGCAGCCCTTCCCGGGGGAACACTGAAGCTTTCTTT. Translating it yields CASSPSRGNTEAFF.

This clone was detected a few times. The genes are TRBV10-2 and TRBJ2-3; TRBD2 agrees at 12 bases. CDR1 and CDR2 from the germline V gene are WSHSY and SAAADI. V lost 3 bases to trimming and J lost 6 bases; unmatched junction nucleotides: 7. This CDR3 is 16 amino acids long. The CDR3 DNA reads TGCGCCAGCAGTGAACTAGCGGGGGGACATGGGGATACGCAGTATTTT. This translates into CASSELAGGHGDTQYF.

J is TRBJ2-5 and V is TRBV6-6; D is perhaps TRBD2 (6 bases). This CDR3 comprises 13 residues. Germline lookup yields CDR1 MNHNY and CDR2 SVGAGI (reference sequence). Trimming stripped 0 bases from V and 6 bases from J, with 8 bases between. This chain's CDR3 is CASSYSGGKTQYF. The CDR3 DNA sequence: TGTGCCAGCAGTTACTCCGGAGGGAAGACCCAGTACTTC.

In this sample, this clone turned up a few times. CDR3 sequence reads: CASSLDRGLRQPQHF. DNA of the CDR3: TGTGCCAGCAGTCTGGACAGGGGGCTAAGGCAGCCCCAGCATTTT. The genes are TRBV5-5 and TRBJ1-5; TRBD1 matches 11 bases. This CDR3 comprises 15 residues. V dropped 5 bases and J dropped 7; count of bases not matched to a gene: 8. Germline V gene data show CDR1 as SGHKS and CDR2 as YYEKEE (reference sequence). Full variable domain (missing parts from reference TRBV5-5 and TRBJ1-5): DAGVTQSPTHLIKTRGQQVTLRCSPISGHKSVSWYQQVLGQGPQFIFQYYEKEERGRGNFPDRFSARQFPNYSSELNVNALLLGDSALYLCASSLDRGLRQPQHFGDGTRLSIL.